The 10 T cell receptor beta chains presented below share a single source sample, sequenced in a study of cytomegalovirus exposure and HLA in healthy donors. PCR primers comprised 60 Vbeta and 13 Jbeta primers. Here immunoSEQ multiplex PCR was the method, and the copy in TCRdb shows in-frame clones only, minus some. Of 150,000 to 200,000 clones listed, roughly 73% were seen once; the top ten hold roughly 12%. The sample was PBMCs. All receptors come from a young man in good health and CMV-seropositive.

This clone has a handful of counts. V usage is TRBV2 and J usage is TRBJ2-7; tentative D call: TRBD1 (6 bases). The CDR3 length is 14 residues. The germline V gene encodes CDR1 SNHLY and CDR2 FYNNEI. The V end was cut by 6 bases, the J end by 3 bases, with 15 bases between. The CDR3 here is CASRKQGGFYEQYF. The DNA of the CDR3 is TGTGCCAGCAGGAAACAGGGCGGGTTCTACGAGCAGTACTTC.

This sequence joins TRBV10-1 and TRBJ2-2; TRBD1 is a possible D gene (6 bases). Trimming pared 2 bases from V and 4 bases from J, leaving 11 bases between. Germline CDR1 WNHNN, CDR2 SYGVQD (reference sequence). This CDR3 has 15 amino acids. The CDR3 reads CASSEGTGRTGELFF. CDR3 bases: TGCGCCAGCAGTGAGGGAACAGGGCGCACCGGGGAGCTGTTTTTT.

This clone was seen only a few times. The V call is TRBV2, the J call TRBJ2-7; D might be TRBD2 (5 bases). V lost 6 bases, J lost 2 bases, and 14 bases lay in between. Germline CDR1 is SNHLY and CDR2 is FYNNEI. CDR3 size: 14 residues. The CDR3 nucleotides are TGTGCCAGCAGGACGAATCACGGGACCTACGAGCAGTACTTC. Amino acid sequence: CASRTNHGTYEQYF.

CDR3 sequence: CASSSSGTSYNEQFF. The CDR3 bases are TGTGCCAGCAGCTCTTCCGGGACATCCTACAATGAGCAGTTCTTC. The chain joins TRBV9 to TRBJ2-1, with TRBD1 as a possible D gene (6 bases). This CDR3 has 15 residues. CDR1 is SGDLS and CDR2 is YYNGEE in the germline V gene. The V end lost 4 bases, the J end lost 1 base, and 12 bases lay between the germline ends.

The V gene is TRBV30, the J gene TRBJ1-2; D is ambiguous. The CDR3 length is 13 residues. The germline V and J ends were trimmed by 2 bases and 5 bases, with 12 bases remaining between them. Germline V CDR1 and CDR2: GTSNPN, SVGIG (reference sequence). This chain's CDR3 is CAWSWELPYGYTF. The CDR3, as DNA: TGTGCCTGGAGTTGGGAGCTTCCTTATGGCTACACCTTC.

This chain joins TRBV5-5 and TRBJ2-7, with a tentative D call TRBD1 (6 bases). CDR3 length: 13 amino acids. Trimming shortened V by 0 bases and J by 3 bases, and 7 bases separated the two germline ends. Per germline, CDR1 SGHKS and CDR2 YYEKEE (reference sequence). The CDR3 spells CASSLGQVYEQYF. In nucleotides, the CDR3 is TGTGCCAGCAGCTTGGGACAGGTCTACGAGCAGTACTTC.

This chain connects TRBV29-1 to TRBJ1-3, with D possibly being TRBD1 (6 bases). The germline CDR1 and CDR2 sequences are SQVTM and ANQGSEA. V gave up 7 bases and J gave up 0 bases, with 13 bases separating them. The CDR3 is 14 residues long. The CDR3 DNA sequence: TGCAGCGGAACAACAGGGTCCTCTGGAAACACCATATATTTT. Encoded protein: CSGTTGSSGNTIYF.

This chain uses TRBV28 with TRBJ1-1; TRBD1 agrees at 9 bases. The germline V gene encodes CDR1 MDHEN and CDR2 SYDVKM. The CDR3 has 16 residues. After removal of 6 bases from V and 2 bases from J, the junction contained 10 bases not matched to a gene. Written as DNA, the CDR3 is TGTGCCAGCAGAGGACCGGGACAGGGCCCCAACACTGAAGCTTTCTTT. Translating gives CASRGPGQGPNTEAFF.

This chain joins TRBV15 and TRBJ1-3; no firm D call. Trimming removed 3 bases from V and 0 bases from J, with 9 bases in between. CDR1 is LNHNV, CDR2 YYDKDF, per germline (reference sequence). CDR3 size: 15 residues. CDR3 sequence: CATSRAPRSGNTIYF. CDR3 nucleotide sequence: TGTGCCACCAGCAGGGCACCTCGCTCTGGAAACACCATATATTTT. The variable domain in full, completed from reference TRBV15 and TRBJ1-3, reads DAMVIQNPRYQVTQFGKPVTLSCSQTLNHNVMYWYQQKSSQAPKLLFHYYDKDFNNEADTPDNFQSRRPNTSFCFLDIRSPGLGDTAMYLCATSRAPRSGNTIYFGEGSWLTVV.

J is TRBJ2-7 and V is TRBV6-5; TRBD1 matches 10 bases. This CDR3 region has 14 residues. V was clipped by 10 bases and J by 6 bases; unmatched bases: 12. The germline CDR1 and CDR2 sequences are MNHEY and SVGAGI. The CDR3 bases are TGTGCCACAATTAAAGACAGGGGGCGCGGCGAGCAGTACTTC. This sequence encodes CATIKDRGRGEQYF.